This T cell receptor (beta chain) was identified during a study of T cells in Graves' hyperthyroidism and ophthalmopathy. Between the trimmed V and J ends, which lost 4 bases and 0 bases, there was a span of 10 bases. The CDR3 has 14 residues. Germline V gene sequence: CDR1 MNHEY, CDR2 SVGAGI. What was amplified from RNA transcripts were TCR beta CDR3 regions. The study used the HTBI primer set for a first-round RT-PCR of the TCR CDR3. TCRdb reprocessed the multiplex PCR reads via MiXCR and lists one record per CDR3 protein. The table shows 200,000 to 250,000 distinct CDR3 sequences, with approximately 25% occurring only once.

What was sequenced was blood. The source is a woman in her 40s with Graves' ophthalmopathy. The chain carries TRBV6-5 and TRBJ2-7; D is ambiguous. This CDR3 reads CASSWTESSYEQYF. In DNA form, the CDR3 reads TGTGCCAGCAGTTGGACGGAGAGCTCCTACGAGCAGTACTTC.